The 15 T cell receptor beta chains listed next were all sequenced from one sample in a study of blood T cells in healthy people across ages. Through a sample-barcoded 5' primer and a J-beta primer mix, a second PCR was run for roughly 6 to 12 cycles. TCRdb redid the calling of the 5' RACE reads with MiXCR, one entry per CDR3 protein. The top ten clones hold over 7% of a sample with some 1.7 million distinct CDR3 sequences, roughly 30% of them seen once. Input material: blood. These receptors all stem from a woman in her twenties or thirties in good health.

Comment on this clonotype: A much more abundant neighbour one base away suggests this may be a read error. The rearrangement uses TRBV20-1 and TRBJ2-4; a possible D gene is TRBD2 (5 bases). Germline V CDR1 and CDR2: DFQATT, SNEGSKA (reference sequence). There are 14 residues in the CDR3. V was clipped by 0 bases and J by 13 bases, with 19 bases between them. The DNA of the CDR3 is TGCAGTGCTAGAGATCAGTACACCGGGGTGAACCAGTACTTC. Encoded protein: CSARDQYTGVNQYF.

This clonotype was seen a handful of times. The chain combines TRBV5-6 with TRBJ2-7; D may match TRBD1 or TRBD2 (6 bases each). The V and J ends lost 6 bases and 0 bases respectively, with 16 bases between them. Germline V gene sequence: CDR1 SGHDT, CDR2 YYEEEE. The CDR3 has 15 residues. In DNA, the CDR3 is TGTGCCAGCACCGCAGAGGGGGGAACCTCCTACGAGCAGTACTTC. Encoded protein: CASTAEGGTSYEQYF.

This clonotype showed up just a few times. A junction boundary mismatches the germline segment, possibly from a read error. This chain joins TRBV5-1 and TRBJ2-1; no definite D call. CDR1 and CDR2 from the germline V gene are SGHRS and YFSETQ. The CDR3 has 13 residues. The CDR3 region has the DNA TGCGCCAGCAGCCTTGATCGGTACAGTGAGCAGTTCTTC. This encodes CASSLDRYSEQFF.

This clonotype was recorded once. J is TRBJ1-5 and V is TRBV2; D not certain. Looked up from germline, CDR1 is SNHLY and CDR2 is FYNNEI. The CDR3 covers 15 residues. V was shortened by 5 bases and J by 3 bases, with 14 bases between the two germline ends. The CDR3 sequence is CASSQSYRVNQPQHF. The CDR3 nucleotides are TGTGCCAGCAGTCAATCCTATAGGGTCAATCAGCCCCAGCATTTT.

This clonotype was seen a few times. For the CDR3, the DNA is TGTGCCAGCAGTCCCGCCAGCGGGGGTTCAGAGACCCAGTACTTC. It translates to CASSPASGGSETQYF. The gene calls are TRBV27 and TRBJ2-5, with TRBD2 matching 8 bases. The CDR3 length is 15 residues. CDR1 is MNHEY and CDR2 is SMNVEV in the germline V gene (reference sequence). The J segment lost 4 bases and the V segment lost 5 bases, leaving 9 bases of the junction unmatched.

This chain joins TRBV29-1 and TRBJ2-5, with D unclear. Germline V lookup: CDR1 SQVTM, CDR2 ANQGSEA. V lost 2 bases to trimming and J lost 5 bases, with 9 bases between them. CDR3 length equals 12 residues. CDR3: CSVEPLGETQYF. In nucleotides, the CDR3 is TGCAGCGTTGAACCGTTGGGGGAGACCCAGTACTTC.

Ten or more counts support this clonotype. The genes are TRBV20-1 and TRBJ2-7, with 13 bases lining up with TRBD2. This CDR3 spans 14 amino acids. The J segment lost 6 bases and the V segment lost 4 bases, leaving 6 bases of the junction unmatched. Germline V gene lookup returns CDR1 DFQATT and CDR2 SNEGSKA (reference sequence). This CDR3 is CSATGLAGSGEQYF. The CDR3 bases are TGCAGTGCTACGGGACTAGCGGGATCGGGCGAGCAGTACTTC.

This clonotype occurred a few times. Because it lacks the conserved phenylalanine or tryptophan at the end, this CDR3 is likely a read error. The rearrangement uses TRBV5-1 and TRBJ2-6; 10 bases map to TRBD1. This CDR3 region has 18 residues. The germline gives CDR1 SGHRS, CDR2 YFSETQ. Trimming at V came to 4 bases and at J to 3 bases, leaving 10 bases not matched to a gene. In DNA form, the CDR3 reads TGCGCCAGCAGCACGACCGGGACAGGGGAAGGTGGGGCCAACGTCCTGACTTCC. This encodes CASSTTGTGEGGANVLTS.

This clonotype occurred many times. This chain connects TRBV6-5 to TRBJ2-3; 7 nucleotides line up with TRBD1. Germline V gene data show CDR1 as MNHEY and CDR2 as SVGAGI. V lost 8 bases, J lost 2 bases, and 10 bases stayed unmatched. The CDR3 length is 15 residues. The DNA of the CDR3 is TGTGCCAGCTCAACAGGGGCTCTCCTCACAGATACGCAGTATTTT. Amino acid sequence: CASSTGALLTDTQYF.

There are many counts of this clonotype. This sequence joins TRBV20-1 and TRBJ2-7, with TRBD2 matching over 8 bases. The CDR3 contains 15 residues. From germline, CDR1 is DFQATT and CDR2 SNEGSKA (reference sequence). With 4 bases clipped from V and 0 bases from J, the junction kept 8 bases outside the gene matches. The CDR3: CSAIKTSDASYEQYF. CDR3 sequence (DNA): TGCAGTGCTATAAAGACTAGCGACGCCTCCTACGAGCAGTACTTC.

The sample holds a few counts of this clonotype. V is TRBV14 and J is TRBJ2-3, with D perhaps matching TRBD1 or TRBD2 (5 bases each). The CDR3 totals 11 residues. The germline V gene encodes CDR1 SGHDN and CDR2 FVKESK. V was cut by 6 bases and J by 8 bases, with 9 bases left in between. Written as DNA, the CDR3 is TGTGCCAGCAGTAGGGGAGTTACGCAGTATTTT. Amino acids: CASSRGVTQYF.

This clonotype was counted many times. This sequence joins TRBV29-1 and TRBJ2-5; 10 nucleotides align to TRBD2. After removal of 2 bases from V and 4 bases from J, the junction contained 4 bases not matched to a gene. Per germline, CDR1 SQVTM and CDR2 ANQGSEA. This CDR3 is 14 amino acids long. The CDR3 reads CSVEIRLAGETQYF. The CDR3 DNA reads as TGCAGCGTTGAAATAAGACTAGCGGGAGAGACCCAGTACTTC.

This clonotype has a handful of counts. For the CDR3, the DNA is TGTGCCATCAGAGGGGACACCAGCGGGAGGGATCAAGAGACCCAGTACTTC. Protein product: CAIRGDTSGRDQETQYF. The chain carries TRBV10-3 and TRBJ2-5; 10 bases match TRBD2. With 6 bases clipped from V and 2 bases from J, the junction kept 12 bases outside the gene matches. The CDR3 consists of 17 residues. CDR1 ENHRY and CDR2 SYGVKD come from the germline V gene.

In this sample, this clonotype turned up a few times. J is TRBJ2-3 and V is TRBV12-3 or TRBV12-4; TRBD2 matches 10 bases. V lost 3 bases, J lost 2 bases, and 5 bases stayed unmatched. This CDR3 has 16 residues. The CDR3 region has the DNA TGTGCCAGCAGTTTCCCTAGCGGGAGCTTCACAGATACGCAGTATTTT. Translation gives CASSFPSGSFTDTQYF.

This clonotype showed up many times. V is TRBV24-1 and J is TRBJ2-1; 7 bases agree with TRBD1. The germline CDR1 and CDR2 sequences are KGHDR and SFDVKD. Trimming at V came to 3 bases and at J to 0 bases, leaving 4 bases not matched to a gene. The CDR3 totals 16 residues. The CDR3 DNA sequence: TGTGCCACCAGTGATCCGACAGGGAGCTCCTACAATGAGCAGTTCTTC. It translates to CATSDPTGSSYNEQFF.